The source of this TCR beta chain is a study of cytotoxic CD8 clonotypes in ibrutinib-treated CLL. Broader study findings: Different sampling times were used for sustained-remission and progressing patients.

Produced via immunoSEQ multiplex PCR; TCRdb's table is partial and in-frame only. The profile shows roughly 200,000 clones, roughly three quarters of them singletons. A note on this clone: Its antigen is still unknown.

V lost 4 bases, J lost 7 bases, and 13 bases stayed unmatched. This CDR3 is 15 amino acids long. Germline V gene data show CDR1 as SGHKS and CDR2 as YYEKEE (reference sequence). This sequence originates from a human donor with chronic lymphocytic leukemia. The material sequenced was PBMCs, taken after 12 months of ibrutinib treatment. This chain joins TRBV5-5 and TRBJ1-2; 7 nucleotides agree with TRBD1. CDR3 sequence (DNA): TGTGCCAGCAGCCCACGTGAATGGGACAGTCCTGGCTACACCTTC. Translated: CASSPREWDSPGYTF.